This note documents a single TCR beta chain sequence. The repertoire was sequenced with immunoSEQ multiplex PCR; TCRdb's copy has only in-frame clones and lacks some. The sample lists 90,000 to 100,000 clones, approximately 96% occurring once. The V and J ends lost 2 bases and 0 bases, in that order; junction bases with no gene match: 2. The CDR3 totals 15 residues. CDR1 and CDR2 (germline): MNHNY, SVGAGI (reference sequence). These data come from a study of technical replicates of blood from a handful of donors. This TCR was sampled from a human donor in good health. The chain is built from TRBV6-6 and TRBJ2-7, with 9 nucleotides matching TRBD1. Specimen: T cells isolated from PBMCs. DNA of the CDR3: TGTGCCAGCAGTTACCGGACAGGGGCCTCCTACGAGCAGTACTTC. This gives the protein CASSYRTGASYEQYF.